This is a list of T cell receptor beta chains from one sample in a study of T cells in Graves' hyperthyroidism and ophthalmopathy. TCRdb processed the multiplex PCR reads anew with MiXCR; each CDR3 protein has one entry. The sample holds 380,000 or so distinct CDR3 sequences, about 15% seen once. Sequenced: blood. These receptor sequences come from a woman under 40 with Graves' hyperthyroidism. Each CDR3 is given with its conserved first and last residue. A D gene is named only where the DNA matches it firmly. For some rows the clone size is stated as once, few or many, or as a class when expanded; others skip it.

J gene,V gene,D gene,clone size,CDR3 DNA,CDR3 protein
TRBJ2-7,TRBV20-1,TRBD2,NA,TGCAGTGCCACGACTAGCGGGACCTACGAGCAGTACTTC,CSATTSGTYEQYF
TRBJ2-6,TRBV4-1,NA,few,TGCGCCAGCAGCCAAGTACGTGGACGTGGGGCCAACGTCCTGACTTTC,CASSQVRGRGANVLTF
TRBJ2-7,TRBV9,NA,once,TGTGCCAGCAGCCCCAGTGAGGGACGTCGGGCCTACGAGCAGTACTTC,CASSPSEGRRAYEQYF
TRBJ1-1,TRBV5-1,NA,NA,TGCGCCAGCAGCTTGGATGCTCAGAACACTGAAACTTTCTTT,CASSLDAQNTETFF
TRBJ1-5,TRBV12-3/TRBV12-4,NA,many,TGTGCCAGCAGTCAGACAGAGAATCAGCCCCAGCATTTT,CASSQTENQPQHF
TRBJ2-5,TRBV7-8,TRBD2,NA,TGTGCCAGCAGTCCTACTAGCGGGAAGGATGGGGAGACCCAGTACTTC,CASSPTSGKDGETQYF
TRBJ1-1,TRBV24-1,NA,many,TGTGCCACCAGTCGGCCAGGGAACACTGAAGCTTTCTTT,CATSRPGNTEAFF
TRBJ2-7,TRBV29-1,NA,many,TGCAGCTTTCGGGCATCCTACGAGCAGTACTTC,CSFRASYEQYF
TRBJ1-1,TRBV20-1,NA,few,TGCAGTGCCCCGGCGGTAGGGGTAGGGGTGAACACTGAAGCTTTCTTT,CSAPAVGVGVNTEAFF
TRBJ1-4,TRBV6-1,NA,many,TGTGCCAGCAGTGGATGGGCATTCGGTGAAAAACTGTTTTTT,CASSGWAFGEKLFF
TRBJ2-5,TRBV28,NA,many,TGTGCCTCCCGCGGGTGGGCTCAAGAGACCCAGTACTTC,CASRGWAQETQYF
TRBJ2-7,TRBV7-2,NA,many,TGTGCCAGCAGCTCCCGGACAGGAGGGAGGTACGAGCAGTACTTC,CASSSRTGGRYEQYF
TRBJ1-2,TRBV20-1,NA,many,TGCAGTGCTTACAGGACGACTGGCTACACCTTC,CSAYRTTGYTF
TRBJ2-6,TRBV11-2,TRBD2,few,TGTGCCAGCGAGCTAGCGGGAGGCTCTGGGGCCAACGTCCTGACTTTC,CASELAGGSGANVLTF
TRBJ2-3,TRBV4-1,TRBD1,NA,TGCGCCAGCAGCCAACCAGGACAGGGACCGAATACGCAGTATTTT,CASSQPGQGPNTQYF
TRBJ2-4,TRBV30,NA,many,TGTGCCTGGAGTGTTCGCGGACACCTGGGAAACATTCAGTACTTC,CAWSVRGHLGNIQYF
TRBJ2-2,TRBV20-1,NA,many,TGCAGTGCCCAGGAGGCCGCGAACACCGGGGAGCTGTTTTTT,CSAQEAANTGELFF
TRBJ2-2,TRBV5-5,NA,few,TGTGCCGGTTCCCCGGAGGTCCTGACCGGGGAGCTGTTTTTT,CAGSPEVLTGELFF
TRBJ2-3,TRBV28,TRBD2,few,TGTGCCAGCAGTCCCTTGACTAGCGGGGCCACAGATACGCAGTATTTT,CASSPLTSGATDTQYF
TRBJ2-7,TRBV7-9,NA,many,TGTGCCAGCAACTCGCATTTGGGCTACGAGCAGTACTTC,CASNSHLGYEQYF
TRBJ2-3,TRBV4-3,TRBD2,NA,TGCGCCAGCAGCCAAACTAGCGGGCGCACAGATACGCAGTATTTT,CASSQTSGRTDTQYF
TRBJ2-1,TRBV6-1,TRBD2,many,TGTGCCAGCACCCTAGGAAAGGATGCGGGAGCGGCCTACAATGAGCAGTTCTTC,CASTLGKDAGAAYNEQFF
TRBJ2-1,TRBV20-1,NA,few,TGCAGTGCGGGTCCTGCGGGATACTACAATGAGCAGTTCTTC,CSAGPAGYYNEQFF
TRBJ1-1,TRBV28,NA,many,TGTGCCAGCAGTTTGTCCGGGGTACGGGGTCGGGGGCTAGTGAGGACTGAAGCTTTCTTT,CASSLSGVRGRGLVRTEAFF
TRBJ2-7,TRBV9,NA,NA,TGTGCCAGCAGCCCAGACATGGGTTACGAGCAGTACTTC,CASSPDMGYEQYF
TRBJ2-5,TRBV6-2/TRBV6-3,NA,many,TGTGCCAGCAGTTACTCGATTTCTCCTCAAGAGACCCAGTACTTC,CASSYSISPQETQYF
TRBJ1-4,TRBV7-2,NA,many,TGTGCCAGCAGCGCAAGGGCGGGAAATGAAAAACTGTTTTTT,CASSARAGNEKLFF
TRBJ2-5,TRBV3-1,NA,many,TGTGCCAGCAGCCAAGGGAGAGGGGACACACGAGTGGAGACCCAGTACTTC,CASSQGRGDTRVETQYF
TRBJ2-1,TRBV28,NA,many,TGTGCCAGCAGTTTAAGCGCCTATTACACCTCCCGACTAGTTTTGTCCTACAATGAGCAGTTCTTC,CASSLSAYYTSRLVLSYNEQFF
TRBJ2-1,TRBV15,TRBD2,few,TGTGCCACCAGCGGACCCGAAGCCGGGACTAGCGGGAGTCGTTTTATCGATGAGCAGTTCTTC,CATSGPEAGTSGSRFIDEQFF
TRBJ2-3,TRBV10-3,NA,few,TGTGCCGTCACGGCAGGTGAAACAGATACGCAGTATTTT,CAVTAGETDTQYF
TRBJ1-5,TRBV24-1,NA,few,TGTGCCACCAGTGGGGGGGGCAGGAGCAATCAGCCCCAGCATTTT,CATSGGGRSNQPQHF
TRBJ1-3,TRBV12-3/TRBV12-4,NA,many,TGTGCCAGCAGTTCGAGTGGGCGCACCTCTGGAAACACCATATATTTT,CASSSSGRTSGNTIYF
TRBJ2-2,TRBV9,TRBD2,NA,TGTGCCAGCAGCGTACTGCGGGAGGGGGTCGGGGAGCTGTTTTTT,CASSVLREGVGELFF
TRBJ2-7,TRBV28,TRBD2,NA,TGTGCCAGCAGTCGCCTGGGAGGGGCTACCTACGAGCAGTACTTC,CASSRLGGATYEQYF
TRBJ2-3,TRBV20-1,NA,NA,TGCAGTGCTAGAGCGGGAGTTAGCACAGATACGCAGTATTTT,CSARAGVSTDTQYF
TRBJ2-1,TRBV15,NA,few,TGTGCCACCAGCAGAGCCCACTACAATGAGCAGTTCTTC,CATSRAHYNEQFF
TRBJ2-4,TRBV3-1,NA,NA,TGTGCCGGCAGCCCCGCCCTAGCCAAAAACATTCAGTACTTC,CAGSPALAKNIQYF
TRBJ2-1,TRBV6-2/TRBV6-3,NA,few,TGTGCCAGCAGCTCCGGGACTCGGCCCTACAATGAGCAGTTCTTC,CASSSGTRPYNEQFF
TRBJ2-1,TRBV4-1,TRBD2,NA,TGCGCCAGCAGCCAATCCGCTAGCGGGAGGGTTGAGCAGTTCTTC,CASSQSASGRVEQFF
TRBJ1-1,TRBV7-9,TRBD1,NA,TGTGCCAGCAGCGTAGAACCGGGACAGGGGAACACTGAAGCTCTCTTT,CASSVEPGQGNTEALF
TRBJ2-5,TRBV28,TRBD2,many,TGTGCCAGCAGCATTAGCGGGAGAGGTGGGTTCAGAGAGACCCAGTACTTC,CASSISGRGGFRETQYF